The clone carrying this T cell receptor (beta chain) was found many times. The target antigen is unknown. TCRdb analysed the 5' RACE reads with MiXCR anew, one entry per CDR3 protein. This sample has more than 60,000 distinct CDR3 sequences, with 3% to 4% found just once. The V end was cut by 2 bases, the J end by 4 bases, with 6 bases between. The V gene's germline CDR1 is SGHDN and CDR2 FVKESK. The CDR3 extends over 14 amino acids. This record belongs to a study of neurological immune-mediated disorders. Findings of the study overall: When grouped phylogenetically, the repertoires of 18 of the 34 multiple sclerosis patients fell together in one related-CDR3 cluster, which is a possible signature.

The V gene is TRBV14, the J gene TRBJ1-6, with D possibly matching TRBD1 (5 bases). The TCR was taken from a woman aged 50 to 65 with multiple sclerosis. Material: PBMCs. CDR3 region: CASSQTGYNSPLHF. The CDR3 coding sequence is TGTGCCAGCAGCCAAACAGGTTATAATTCACCCCTCCACTTT.